These T cell receptor beta chains were read from a single sample in a study of cytomegalovirus exposure and HLA in healthy donors. Assay: immunoSEQ multiplex PCR; the TCRdb copy retains only in-frame clones and omits some. The sample holds 140,000 to 150,000 clones; more than 80% are singletons and the top ten take 4.3%. The sequencing input was PBMCs. Receptors were obtained from a middle-aged woman in good health and CMV-seropositive. Both conserved end residues are part of each CDR3. A D gene is named only where the DNA matches it firmly. Clone size is shown for a subset of rows, as once, few, many or a class of expanded clone.

TRBJ2-1 - TRBV4-1 - CASSQELGGQTYNEQFF TGCGCCAGCAGCCAAGAATTAGGAGGACAGACTTACAATGAGCAGTTCTTC
TRBJ1-1 - TRBV6-6 - CASSDTEAFF TGTGCCAGCTCTGACACTGAAGCTTTCTTT
TRBJ2-7 few TRBV7-6 TRBD2 CASSLAGFPSGRRPYEQYF TGTGCCAGCAGCTTAGCAGGGTTTCCTAGCGGGAGACGCCCCTACGAGCAGTACTTC
TRBJ2-7 - TRBV4-2 - CASSPWLGGGLYEQYF TGTGCCAGCAGCCCGTGGTTGGGGGGGGGCCTCTACGAGCAGTACTTC
TRBJ2-3 - TRBV28 TRBD1 CASSLNLQGRYVEDTQYF TGTGCCAGCAGTTTAAACCTACAGGGGAGATACGTTGAGGATACGCAGTATTTT
TRBJ2-1 - TRBV19 - CASMAGLGNTYNEQFF TGTGCCAGTATGGCGGGGCTAGGGAACACCTACAATGAGCAGTTCTTC
TRBJ2-5 - TRBV4-3 TRBD2 CASSQELAGGLETQYF TGCGCCAGCAGCCAAGAACTAGCGGGGGGGCTAGAGACCCAGTACTTC
TRBJ1-5 - TRBV5-1 - CASSPDRGGPDQPQHF TGCGCCAGCAGCCCGGACCGAGGAGGGCCTGATCAGCCCCAGCATTTT
TRBJ2-7 - TRBV7-2 TRBD2 CASSSSGGAYEQYF TGTGCCAGCAGCTCTAGCGGGGGGGCCTACGAGCAGTACTTC
TRBJ2-1 - TRBV28 - CASSLLDYNEQFF TGTGCCAGCAGTTTATTAGATTACAATGAGCAGTTCTTC
TRBJ2-7 - TRBV4-2 - CASGQGGYEQYF TGTGCCAGCGGTCAGGGGGGATACGAGCAGTACTTC
TRBJ1-1 - TRBV20-1 - CSAQGNTEAFF TGCAGTGCCCAGGGTAACACTGAAGCTTTCTTT
TRBJ2-7 - TRBV5-5 TRBD1 CASSLRDSPYEQYF TGTGCCAGCAGCTTACGGGACAGCCCCTACGAGCAGTACTTC
TRBJ2-7 - TRBV5-4 - CASSDDNSYEQYF TGTGCCAGCAGCGACGACAACTCCTACGAGCAGTACTTC
TRBJ2-7 - TRBV28 TRBD1 CASTTAVRTGEGEQYF TGTGCCAGCACCACTGCGGTTCGAACAGGGGAAGGCGAGCAGTACTTC
TRBJ1-2 - TRBV7-9 - CASTLDNRSRGYTF TGTGCCAGCACTTTGGACAACCGCTCCAGGGGCTACACCTTC
TRBJ2-1 - TRBV6-5 - CASSYSSLREQFF TGTGCCAGCAGTTACTCGAGTCTCCGTGAGCAGTTCTTC
TRBJ2-2 - TRBV30 - CAWSVMRSGELFF TGTGCCTGGAGTGTCATGAGGTCCGGGGAGCTGTTTTTT
TRBJ2-1 once TRBV30 - CAWSGLEGLADYNEQFF TGTGCCTGGAGTGGGTTGGAGGGGTTAGCGGATTACAATGAGCAGTTCTTC
TRBJ2-5 - TRBV7-2 - CASSPKGGLETQYF TGTGCCAGCAGCCCCAAAGGGGGTCTAGAGACCCAGTACTTC
TRBJ2-3 - TRBV4-1 TRBD1 CASSLQGGADTQYF TGCGCCAGCAGCCTCCAAGGGGGCGCAGATACGCAGTATTTT
TRBJ2-3 - TRBV5-4 - CASSKRPGNSVTDTQYF TGTGCCAGCAGCAAGAGGCCAGGGAATTCGGTCACAGATACGCAGTATTTT
TRBJ2-3 - TRBV25-1 TRBD2 CASSEYRWGGGTDTQYF TGTGCCAGCAGTGAATATCGGTGGGGGGGTGGCACAGATACGCAGTATTTT